What follows is one T cell receptor (beta chain) and its context. The target antigen is unknown. V lost 2 bases, J lost 1 base, and 0 bases stayed unmatched. CDR1 and CDR2 from the germline V gene are MGHRA and YSYEKL. The CDR3 is 15 amino acids. Profiled with immunoSEQ multiplex PCR; TCRdb holds only in-frame clones, not every one. The table has a few hundred thousand clones, roughly 96% seen once. The data were taken from a study of shared clonotypes between healthy human individuals. Donors comprised healthy HIV-negative adults lacking recent acute infections or vaccinations. Notes on the study in general: Generally, naive subsets (rather than memory subsets) showed larger estimated richness.

The sample consisted of memory CD8+ T cells sorted from blood. The subset denotes: CD45RO+ cells pooled with CCR7-negative TemRA cells. The chain couples TRBV4-1 to TRBJ2-3, with TRBD2 matching over 10 bases. This sequence originates from a man aged 25 to 45 in good health. CDR3 loop: CASSQLAGGTDTQYF. CDR3 nucleotide sequence: TGCGCCAGCAGCCAACTAGCGGGAGGCACAGATACGCAGTATTTT.